These 24 T cell receptor beta chains originate from one sample sequenced in a study of PD-1 blockade in classical Hodgkin lymphoma. Assay used: immunoSEQ multiplex PCR; TCRdb lists only in-frame clones, some missing. The sample holds 75,000 to 100,000 clones; 90% to 95% are singletons and the top ten take roughly 1.9%. Time point indicated: cycle 4 day 1 (C4D1), after around six weeks of nivolumab. All patients relapsed after autologous stem cell transplantation, and brentuximab vedotin exposure varied. Sequencing used peripheral blood mononuclear cells (PBMCs), obtained before the fourth cycle of nivolumab. The receptors stem from a human donor with classical Hodgkin lymphoma.

The chain has TRBV25-1 and TRBJ2-7; D perhaps matches TRBD2 (5 bases). The germline V gene has CDR1 MGHDK and CDR2 SYGVNS. The CDR3 loop spans 16 amino acids. The V end lost 1 base, the J end lost 1 base, and 14 bases lay between the germline ends. CDR3 in amino acids: CASSEWPPGVSYEQYF. CDR3 DNA: TGTGCCAGCAGTGAATGGCCCCCCGGGGTGTCCTACGAGCAGTACTTC.

The chain recombines TRBV30 with TRBJ2-7, with D unclear. The CDR3 spans 12 residues. Per germline, CDR1 GTSNPN and CDR2 SVGIG (reference sequence). Between the trimmed V and J ends, which lost 1 base and 2 bases, there was a span of 6 bases. CDR3 in amino acids: CAWSATPYEQYF. CDR3 bases: TGTGCCTGGAGTGCTACACCCTACGAGCAGTACTTC. Drawing the rest from reference TRBV30 and TRBJ2-7, the complete variable domain is SQTIHQWPATLVQPVGSPLSLECTVEGTSNPNLYWYRQAAGRGLQLLFYSVGIGQISSEVPQNLSASRPQDRQFILSSKKLLLSDSGFYLCAWSATPYEQYFGPGTRLTVT.

The chain joins TRBV2 to TRBJ2-1; D may be TRBD2 (6 bases). V was trimmed by 10 bases and J by 4 bases, leaving 20 bases between them. The length of the CDR3 is 15 residues. The germline gives CDR1 SNHLY, CDR2 FYNNEI. The CDR3 is CATLGRGEFYNEQFF. The CDR3 region has the DNA TGTGCCACCCTTGGGCGGGGTGAATTTTACAATGAGCAGTTCTTC.

The V gene is TRBV29-1, the J gene TRBJ1-2; D is ambiguous. V was pared by 6 bases and J by 2 bases, with 10 bases between. Germline CDR1 is SQVTM and CDR2 is ANQGSEA. This CDR3 region has 12 residues. In DNA form, the CDR3 reads TGCAGCGTCCCCTTCAGAAACTATGGCTACACCTTC. This translates into CSVPFRNYGYTF.

This chain links TRBV7-8 with TRBJ2-7, with D perhaps being TRBD1 or TRBD2 (5 bases each). The CDR3 is made up of 13 amino acids. V lost 5 bases, J lost 8 bases, and 16 bases lay in between. The germline V gene has CDR1 SGHVS and CDR2 FQNEAQ. CDR3: CASSRHREGQQYF. CDR3 nucleotides: TGTGCCAGCAGCCGTCACAGAGAGGGGCAGCAGTACTTC.

The CDR3 DNA sequence: TGCGCCAGCAGCGGACAGGGGGCACATACTGAAGCTTTCTTT. Amino acid sequence: CASSGQGAHTEAFF. V usage is TRBV4-1 and J usage is TRBJ1-1, with 11 bases lining up with TRBD1. CDR3 length: 14 residues. Germline V gene data show CDR1 as MGHRA and CDR2 as YSYEKL. The V segment lost 5 bases and the J segment 5 bases; nucleotides outside the gene matches: 4.

The genes are TRBV21-1 and TRBJ2-7. TRBV21-1 is an annotated pseudogene. The CDR3 sequence is 17 residues long. The CDR3 nucleotides read TGTGCCAGCAGCAAACGTGGAGGGGGGACGGTCTGCTACGAGCAGTACTTC. Residues: CASSKRGGGTVCYEQYF.

V usage is TRBV4-1 and J usage is TRBJ2-2, with D possibly matching TRBD1 (5 bases). In germline, CDR1 is MGHRA, CDR2 YSYEKL. Trimming took 4 bases from V and 0 from J, leaving 9 bases between them. CDR3 length equals 15 residues. Written as DNA, the CDR3 is TGCGCCAGCAGCCCGACAGCTCCGAACACCGGGGAGCTGTTTTTT. This codes for CASSPTAPNTGELFF.

This clone showed up just once. The V and J genes are TRBV6-5 and TRBJ2-5, with 7 bases fitting TRBD1. The CDR3 consists of 12 residues. Trimming at V came to 11 bases and at J to 2 bases, leaving 5 bases not matched to a gene. The germline V gene has CDR1 MNHEY and CDR2 SVGAGI. In DNA, the CDR3 is TGTGCCTCTAGGGGGCGGCAAGAGACCCAGTACTTC. Residues: CASRGRQETQYF.

This chain links TRBV5-6 with TRBJ1-1, with TRBD1 matching 9 bases. Germline lookup yields CDR1 SGHDT and CDR2 YYEEEE. CDR3 length: 17 amino acids. Losses at the gene ends were 0 bases for V and 0 bases for J; bases not matched to a gene: 6. The CDR3 reads CASSLEGQGLMNTEAFF. CDR3 DNA sequence: TGTGCCAGCAGCTTGGAGGGACAGGGCCTCATGAACACTGAAGCTTTCTTT.

The chain uses TRBV7-6 and TRBJ2-2, with 7 positions matching TRBD2. The trim removed 1 base at V and 5 bases at J, leaving 4 bases unmatched. The CDR3 has 15 residues. CDR1 is SGHVS, CDR2 FNYEAQ, per germline. Here the CDR3 reads CASSLGTRPTGELFF. The CDR3 coding sequence is TGTGCCAGCAGCTTAGGGACTAGACCAACCGGGGAGCTGTTTTTT.

The genes are TRBV12-5 and TRBJ1-2, with 10 bases aligning to TRBD1. CDR1 and CDR2 (germline): LGHNT, FRNRAP. The trim removed 5 bases at V and 4 bases at J, leaving 7 bases unmatched. CDR3 length: 15 amino acids. Here the CDR3 reads CASGPTGTGAYGYTF. In DNA, the CDR3 is TGTGCTAGTGGTCCCACCGGGACAGGGGCCTATGGCTACACCTTC. The variable domain in full, with the rest retrieved from reference TRBV12-5 and TRBJ1-2, is DARVTQTPRHKVTEMGQEVTMRCQPILGHNTVFWYRQTMMQGLELLAYFRNRAPLDDSGMPKDRFSAEMPDATLATLKIQPSEPRDSAVYFCASGPTGTGAYGYTFGSGTRLTVV.

This clone was detected only once. The chain combines TRBV6-1 with TRBJ1-3; D not resolved. CDR3 size: 13 residues. Between the trimmed V and J ends, which lost 7 bases and 4 bases, there was a span of 11 bases. Germline V gene data show CDR1 as MNHNS and CDR2 as SASEGT. The CDR3 protein is CASTRKLGNTIYF. For the CDR3, the DNA is TGTGCCAGCACCCGAAAATTAGGAAACACCATATATTTT.

The CDR3 DNA reads TGTGCCAGCAGCTTAGGGGGGGCCGGCACAGATACGCAGTATTTT. Residues: CASSLGGAGTDTQYF. The rearrangement links TRBV7-2 to TRBJ2-3; D may be TRBD1 or TRBD2 (6 bases each). Germline-derived CDR1 and CDR2 are SGHTA and FQGNSA. CDR3 size: 15 residues. Trimming removed 1 base from V and 1 base from J, with 9 bases in between.

The chain joins TRBV6-4 to TRBJ1-5; 9 nucleotides agree with TRBD1. This CDR3 is built from 15 residues. Germline lookup yields CDR1 MRHNA and CDR2 SNTAGT. Losses at the gene ends were 5 bases for V and 6 bases for J; bases not matched to a gene: 8. Written as DNA, the CDR3 is TGTGCCAGCAGTCTAACAGGGGGCGCAGGTCAGCCCCAGCATTTT. Translation gives CASSLTGGAGQPQHF.

The chain uses TRBV19 and TRBJ2-5, with D unclear. Deletions cut 8 bases from V and 1 base from J, with 8 bases between. CDR1 LNHDA and CDR2 SQIVND come from the germline V gene (reference sequence). The CDR3 consists of 12 residues. The chain's CDR3 is CASGQIQETQYF. The CDR3 nucleotides are TGTGCCAGTGGTCAGATCCAAGAGACCCAGTACTTC.

The chain carries TRBV6-5 and TRBJ1-2, with TRBD1 matching over 9 bases. V shed 0 bases, J shed 8 bases, and the junction held 4 bases outside the gene matches. The CDR3 totals 14 residues. Looked up from germline, CDR1 is MNHEY and CDR2 is SVGAGI. This CDR3 is CASSYSRTGDGYTF. CDR3 sequence (DNA): TGTGCCAGCAGTTACTCTAGGACAGGGGACGGCTACACCTTC.

The chain couples TRBV6-1 to TRBJ1-5; possible D gene TRBD1, 6 bases. The CDR3 is made up of 16 amino acids. V dropped 0 bases and J dropped 7 bases, with 16 bases sitting between them. Per germline, CDR1 MNHNS and CDR2 SASEGT. As DNA, the CDR3 is TGTGCCAGCAGTGAAGCCCCCCCAGGGGCAGCGCAGCCCCAGCATTTT. It translates to CASSEAPPGAAQPQHF.

About this clone itself: At one end the junction does not follow the germline gene, possibly because of a read error. The chain employs TRBV27 and TRBJ2-5; D may be TRBD1 or TRBD2 (5 bases each). The CDR3 has 14 amino acids. Germline-derived CDR1 and CDR2 are MNHEY and SMNVEV (reference sequence). CDR3: CASSLSGLGWAQYF. Written as DNA, the CDR3 is TGCGCCAGCAGTTTATCGGGGCTAGGCTGGGCCCAGTACTTC.

The chain joins TRBV18 to TRBJ2-7; 8 bases fit TRBD2. With V trimmed by 3 bases and J by 5 bases, 12 bases remained unmatched. The CDR3 spans 16 residues. The germline V gene has CDR1 KGHSH and CDR2 LQKENI. CDR3 amino acids: CASSPLPRGGAHEQYF. CDR3 coding DNA: TGTGCCAGCTCACCCCTACCACGGGGGGGAGCCCACGAGCAGTACTTC. Combining the CDR3 with reference TRBV18 and TRBJ2-7 gives the whole variable domain NAGVMQNPRHLVRRRGQEARLRCSPMKGHSHVYWYRQLPEEGLKFMVYLQKENIIDESGMPKERFSAEFPKEGPSILRIQQVVRGDSAAYFCASSPLPRGGAHEQYFGPGTRLTVT.

The chain is built from TRBV5-1 and TRBJ1-2, with D maybe TRBD1 (5 bases). V lost 0 bases to trimming and J lost 4 bases, with 13 bases between them. Germline values: CDR1 SGHRS, CDR2 YFSETQ. This CDR3 is 15 amino acids long. The CDR3 DNA sequence: TGCGCCAGCAGCTTGGGACAGATTTCCCCCTATGGCTACACCTTC. Protein product: CASSLGQISPYGYTF.

V and J are TRBV5-6 and TRBJ1-2; tentative D call: TRBD1 (5 bases). CDR1 is SGHDT, CDR2 YYEEEE, per germline. The CDR3 runs to 11 residues. Trimming stripped 2 bases from V and 7 bases from J, with 6 bases between. CDR3: CASSFGAGYTF. CDR3 DNA sequence: TGTGCCAGCAGCTTCGGGGCTGGCTACACCTTC.

This chain connects TRBV7-3 to TRBJ1-2, with D unclear. The germline V gene has CDR1 SGHTA and CDR2 FQGTGA. The CDR3 is made up of 13 amino acids. V was clipped by 6 bases and J by 7 bases, with 15 bases between them. This CDR3 reads CASSLTSASGYTF. CDR3 in DNA: TGTGCCAGCAGTCTCACCAGTGCATCTGGCTACACCTTC.

The chain is built from TRBV6-1 and TRBJ1-1; unclear D gene. CDR1 and CDR2 from the germline V gene are MNHNS and SASEGT. V was cut by 4 bases and J by 10 bases, with 22 bases left in between. CDR3 length: 15 amino acids. CDR3: CASSGPREPVLIAFF. The CDR3 coding sequence is TGTGCCAGCAGTGGCCCCCGGGAGCCAGTCCTGATAGCTTTCTTT.